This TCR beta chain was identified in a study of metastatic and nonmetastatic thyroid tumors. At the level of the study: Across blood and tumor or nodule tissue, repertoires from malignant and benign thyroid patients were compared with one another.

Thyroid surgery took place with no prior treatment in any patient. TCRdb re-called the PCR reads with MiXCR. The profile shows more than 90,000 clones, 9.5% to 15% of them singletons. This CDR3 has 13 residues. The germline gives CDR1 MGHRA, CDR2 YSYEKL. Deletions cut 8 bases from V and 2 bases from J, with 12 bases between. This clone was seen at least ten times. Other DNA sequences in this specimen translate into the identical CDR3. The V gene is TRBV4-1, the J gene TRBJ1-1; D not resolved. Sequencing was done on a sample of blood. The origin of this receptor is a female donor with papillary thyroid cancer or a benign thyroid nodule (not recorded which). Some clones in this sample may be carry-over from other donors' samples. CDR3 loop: CASSPRTNTEAFF. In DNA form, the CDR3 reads TGCGCCAGCTCCCCCCGGACCAACACTGAAGCTTTCTTT.